These T cell receptor beta chains were read from a single sample in a study of blood T cell repertoires in COVID-19. Sequencing was performed with immunoSEQ multiplex PCR; in TCRdb, only in-frame clones are kept and a portion is missing. The sample has about 420,000 clones, approximately 90% seen once. The sample comprised peripheral blood. The source of these receptors is a man aged 18 to 35 with COVID-19, enrolled during active disease. Each CDR3 is given with its conserved first and last residue. The order of the fields is V gene, D gene, CDR3 protein. D genes are given only for firm matches.

v_call: TRBV2; d_call: -; cdr3_aa: CASSAVGSTDTQYF
v_call: TRBV25-1; d_call: TRBD2; cdr3_aa: CASSGDLLAGVADTQYF
v_call: TRBV5-5; d_call: -; cdr3_aa: CASSHGQLRLGYGYTF
v_call: TRBV7-9; d_call: TRBD2; cdr3_aa: CASSLGSGTRDNEQFF
v_call: TRBV5-1; d_call: -; cdr3_aa: CASSSGTNLEKLFF
v_call: TRBV10-3; d_call: -; cdr3_aa: CAISSRGTGTEAFF
v_call: TRBV3-1/TRBV3-2; d_call: -; cdr3_aa: CASSPQGRKTQYF
v_call: TRBV19; d_call: -; cdr3_aa: CASSATGYEQYF
v_call: TRBV6-5; d_call: -; cdr3_aa: CASVRSSGNTIYF
v_call: TRBV7-9; d_call: TRBD2; cdr3_aa: CASSLADAGVSYEQYF
v_call: TRBV7-8; d_call: TRBD2; cdr3_aa: CASSFPGTSGGAGYNEQFF
v_call: TRBV7-3; d_call: -; cdr3_aa: CASSLMTRTANTGELFF
v_call: TRBV18; d_call: -; cdr3_aa: CASSPAGGNYEQYF
v_call: TRBV4-2; d_call: -; cdr3_aa: CASSQDQGGGTDTQYF
v_call: TRBV11-3; d_call: TRBD2; cdr3_aa: CASSLRLADTDEQFF